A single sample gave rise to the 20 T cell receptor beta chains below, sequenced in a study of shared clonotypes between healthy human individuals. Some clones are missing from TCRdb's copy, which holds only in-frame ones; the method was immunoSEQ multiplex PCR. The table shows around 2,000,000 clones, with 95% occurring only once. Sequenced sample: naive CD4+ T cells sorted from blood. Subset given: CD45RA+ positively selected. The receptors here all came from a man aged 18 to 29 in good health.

The CDR3 here is CASRGGSADTQYF. Here the CDR3 DNA reads TGTGCCAGCAGAGGCGGTTCAGCAGATACGCAGTATTTT. This rearrangement joins TRBV6-5 to TRBJ2-3; D gene uncertain. This CDR3 has 13 residues. CDR1 is MNHEY, CDR2 SVGAGI, per germline. Trimming shortened V by 6 bases and J by 4 bases, and 11 bases separated the two germline ends.

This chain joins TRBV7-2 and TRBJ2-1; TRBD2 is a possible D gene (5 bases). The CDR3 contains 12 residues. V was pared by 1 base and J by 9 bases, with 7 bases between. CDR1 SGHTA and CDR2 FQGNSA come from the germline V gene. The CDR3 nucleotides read TGTGCCAGCAGCTTAGTTGCGGGTGAGCAGTTCTTC. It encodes CASSLVAGEQFF.

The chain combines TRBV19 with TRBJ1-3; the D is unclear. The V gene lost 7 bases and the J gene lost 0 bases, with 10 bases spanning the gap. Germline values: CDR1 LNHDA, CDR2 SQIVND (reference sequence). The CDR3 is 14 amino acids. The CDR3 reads CASNSGPSGNTIYF. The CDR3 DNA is TGTGCCAGTAATAGCGGACCCTCTGGAAACACCATATATTTT.

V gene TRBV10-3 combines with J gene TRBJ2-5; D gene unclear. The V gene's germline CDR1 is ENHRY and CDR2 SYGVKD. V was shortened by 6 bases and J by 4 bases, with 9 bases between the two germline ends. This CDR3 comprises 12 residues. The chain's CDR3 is CAIRDGGETQYF. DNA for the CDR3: TGTGCCATCAGGGACGGTGGAGAGACCCAGTACTTC.

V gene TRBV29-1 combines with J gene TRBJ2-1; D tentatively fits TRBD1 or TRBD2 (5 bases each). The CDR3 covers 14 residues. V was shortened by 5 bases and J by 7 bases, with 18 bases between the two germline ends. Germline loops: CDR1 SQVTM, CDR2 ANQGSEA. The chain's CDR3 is CSVIIRGLGNEQFF. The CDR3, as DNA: TGCAGCGTTATTATACGGGGCCTCGGGAATGAGCAGTTCTTC.

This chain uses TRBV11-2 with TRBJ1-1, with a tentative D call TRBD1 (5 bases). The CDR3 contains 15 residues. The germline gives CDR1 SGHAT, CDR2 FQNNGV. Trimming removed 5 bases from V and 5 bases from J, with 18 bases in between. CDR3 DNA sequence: TGTGCCAGCAGCGTCACGGGCAGGGTAGGGACTGAAGCTTTCTTT. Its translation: CASSVTGRVGTEAFF.

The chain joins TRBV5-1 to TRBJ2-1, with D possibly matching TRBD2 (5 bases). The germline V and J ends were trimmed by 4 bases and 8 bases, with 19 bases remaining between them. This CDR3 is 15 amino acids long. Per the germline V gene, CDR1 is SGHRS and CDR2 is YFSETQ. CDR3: CASSPGLLLRDEQFF. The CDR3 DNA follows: TGCGCCAGCAGCCCAGGACTCCTCCTTAGAGATGAGCAGTTCTTC. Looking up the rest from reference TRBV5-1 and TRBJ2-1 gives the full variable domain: KAGVTQTPRYLIKTRGQQVTLSCSPISGHRSVSWYQQTPGQGLQFLFEYFSETQRNKGNFPGRFSGRQFSNSRSEMNVSTLELGDSALYLCASSPGLLLRDEQFFGPGTRLTVL.

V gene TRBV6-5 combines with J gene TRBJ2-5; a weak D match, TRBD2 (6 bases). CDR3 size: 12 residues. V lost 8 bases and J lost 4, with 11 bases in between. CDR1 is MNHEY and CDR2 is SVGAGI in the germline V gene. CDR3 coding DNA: TGTGCCAGCTGGCGGGGAAGAGAGACCCAGTACTTC. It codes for CASWRGRETQYF.

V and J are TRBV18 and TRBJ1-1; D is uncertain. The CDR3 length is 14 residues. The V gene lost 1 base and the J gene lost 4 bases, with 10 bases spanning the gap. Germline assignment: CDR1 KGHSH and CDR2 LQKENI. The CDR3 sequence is CASSPLWGGTEAFF. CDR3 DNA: TGTGCCAGCTCACCACTCTGGGGTGGCACTGAAGCTTTCTTT.

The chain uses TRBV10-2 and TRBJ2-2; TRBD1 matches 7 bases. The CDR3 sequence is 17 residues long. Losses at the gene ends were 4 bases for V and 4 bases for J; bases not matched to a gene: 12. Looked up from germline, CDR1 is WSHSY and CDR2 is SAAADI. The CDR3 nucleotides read TGCGCCAGCAGTGGTCCGGGACAGAACTACGTCACCGGGGAGCTGTTTTTT. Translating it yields CASSGPGQNYVTGELFF.

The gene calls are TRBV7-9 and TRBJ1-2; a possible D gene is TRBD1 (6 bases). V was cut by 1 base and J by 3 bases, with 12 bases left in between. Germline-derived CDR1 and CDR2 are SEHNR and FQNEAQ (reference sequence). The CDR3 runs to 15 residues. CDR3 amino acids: CASSLVDSGDYGYTF. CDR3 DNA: TGTGCCAGCAGCTTAGTGGACAGTGGCGACTATGGCTACACCTTC. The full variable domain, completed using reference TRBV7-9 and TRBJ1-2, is DTGVSQNPRHKITKRGQNVTFRCDPISEHNRLYWYRQTLGQGPEFLTYFQNEAQLEKSRLLSDRFSAERPKGSFSTLEIQRTEQGDSAMYLCASSLVDSGDYGYTFGSGTRLTVV.

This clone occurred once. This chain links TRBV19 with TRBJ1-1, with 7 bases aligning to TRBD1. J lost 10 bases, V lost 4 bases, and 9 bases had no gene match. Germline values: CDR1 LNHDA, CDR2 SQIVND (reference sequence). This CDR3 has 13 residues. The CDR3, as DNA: TGTGCCAGTAGTACGGCCCCGACAGGGAGAGCTTTCTTT. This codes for CASSTAPTGRAFF.

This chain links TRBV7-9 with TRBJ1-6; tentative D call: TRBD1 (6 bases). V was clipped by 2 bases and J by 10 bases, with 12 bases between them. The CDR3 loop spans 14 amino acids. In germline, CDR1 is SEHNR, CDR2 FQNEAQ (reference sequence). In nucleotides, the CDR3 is TGTGCCAGCAGCTTAATAGCAGGGGACTCACCCCTCCACTTT. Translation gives CASSLIAGDSPLHF.

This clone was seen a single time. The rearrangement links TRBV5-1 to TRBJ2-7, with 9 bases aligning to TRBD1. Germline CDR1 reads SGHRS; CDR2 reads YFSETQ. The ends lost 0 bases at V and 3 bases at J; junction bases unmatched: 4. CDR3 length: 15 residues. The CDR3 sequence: CASSLAATGGYEQYF. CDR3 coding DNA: TGCGCCAGCAGCTTGGCAGCGACAGGGGGCTACGAGCAGTACTTC.

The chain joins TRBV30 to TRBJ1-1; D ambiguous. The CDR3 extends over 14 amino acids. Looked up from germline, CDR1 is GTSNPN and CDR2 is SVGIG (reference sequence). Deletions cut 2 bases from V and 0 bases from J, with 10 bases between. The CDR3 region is CAWSSIALNTEAFF. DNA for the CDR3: TGTGCCTGGAGTAGTATAGCGCTGAACACTGAAGCTTTCTTT.

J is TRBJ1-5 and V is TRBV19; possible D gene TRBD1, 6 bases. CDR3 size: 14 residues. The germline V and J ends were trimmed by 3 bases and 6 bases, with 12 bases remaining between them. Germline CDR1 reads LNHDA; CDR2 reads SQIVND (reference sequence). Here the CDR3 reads CASSIGAGAQPQHF. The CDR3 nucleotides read TGTGCCAGTAGTATTGGGGCAGGGGCTCAGCCCCAGCATTTT.

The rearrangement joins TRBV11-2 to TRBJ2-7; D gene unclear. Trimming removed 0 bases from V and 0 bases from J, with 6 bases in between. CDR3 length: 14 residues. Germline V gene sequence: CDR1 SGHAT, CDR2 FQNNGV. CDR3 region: CASSLETTSYEQYF. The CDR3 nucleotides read TGTGCCAGCAGCTTAGAAACAACCTCCTACGAGCAGTACTTC.

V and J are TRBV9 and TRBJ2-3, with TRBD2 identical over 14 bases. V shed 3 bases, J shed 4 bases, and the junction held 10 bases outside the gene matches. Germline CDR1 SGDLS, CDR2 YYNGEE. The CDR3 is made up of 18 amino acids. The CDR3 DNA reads TGTGCCAGCAGCGAGTGGGGACTAGCGGGGGTTAAGGCAGATACGCAGTATTTT. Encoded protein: CASSEWGLAGVKADTQYF.

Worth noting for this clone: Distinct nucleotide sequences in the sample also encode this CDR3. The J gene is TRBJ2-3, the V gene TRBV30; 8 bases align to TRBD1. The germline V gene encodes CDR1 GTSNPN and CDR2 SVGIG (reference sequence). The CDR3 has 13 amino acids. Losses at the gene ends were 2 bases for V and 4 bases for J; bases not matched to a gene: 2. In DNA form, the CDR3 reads TGTGCCTGGAGTTCAGGGGGCGCAGATACGCAGTATTTT. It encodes CAWSSGGADTQYF.

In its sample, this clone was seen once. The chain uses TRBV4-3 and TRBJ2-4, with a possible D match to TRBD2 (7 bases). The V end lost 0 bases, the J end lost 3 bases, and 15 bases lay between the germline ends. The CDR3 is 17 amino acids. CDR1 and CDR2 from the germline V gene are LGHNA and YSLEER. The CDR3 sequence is CASSQDTGGGGKNIQYF. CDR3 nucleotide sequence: TGCGCCAGCAGCCAAGATACGGGGGGCGGAGGCAAAAACATTCAGTACTTC.